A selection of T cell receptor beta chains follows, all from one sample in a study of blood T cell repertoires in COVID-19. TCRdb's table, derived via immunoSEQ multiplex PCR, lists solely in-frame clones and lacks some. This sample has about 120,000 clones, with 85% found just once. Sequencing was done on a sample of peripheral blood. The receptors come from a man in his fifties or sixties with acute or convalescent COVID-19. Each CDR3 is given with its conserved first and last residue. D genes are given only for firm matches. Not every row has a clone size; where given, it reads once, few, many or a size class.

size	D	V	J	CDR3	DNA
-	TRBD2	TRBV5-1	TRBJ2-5	CASSSLAGDQETQYF	TGCGCCAGCAGCTCTTTAGCGGGAGACCAAGAGACCCAGTACTTC
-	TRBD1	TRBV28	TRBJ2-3	CASSPQGARGTQYF	TGTGCCAGCAGCCCACAGGGGGCGCGGGGTACGCAGTATTTT
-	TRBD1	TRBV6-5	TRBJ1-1	CASSPRQGAGAFF	TGTGCCAGCAGTCCCCGACAGGGGGCCGGGGCTTTCTTT
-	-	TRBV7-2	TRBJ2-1	CASMPGWGHEQFF	TGTGCCAGCATGCCAGGGTGGGGGCATGAGCAGTTCTTC
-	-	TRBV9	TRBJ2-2	CASSQFSTGELFF	TGTGCCAGCTCCCAGTTTTCCACCGGGGAGCTGTTTTTT
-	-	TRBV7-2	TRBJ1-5	CASSLQAERQPQHF	TGTGCCAGCAGCTTACAGGCAGAGAGACAGCCCCAGCATTTT
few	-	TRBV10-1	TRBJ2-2	CASSGGGQGRLAGDPNTGELFF	TGCGCCAGCAGTGGCGGAGGACAGGGGCGTCTAGCGGGGGATCCGAACACCGGGGAGCTGTTTTTT
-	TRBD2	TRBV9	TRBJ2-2	CASREASGTNKDTGELFF	TGTGCCAGCAGAGAGGCTAGCGGGACCAATAAGGACACCGGGGAGCTGTTTTTT
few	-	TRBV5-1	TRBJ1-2	CASSASMGEDGYTF	TGCGCCAGCAGCGCTTCGATGGGGGAGGATGGCTACACCTTC
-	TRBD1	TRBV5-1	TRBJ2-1	CASSLAGQQNNEQFF	TGCGCCAGCAGCTTGGCGGGACAGCAGAACAATGAGCAGTTCTTC
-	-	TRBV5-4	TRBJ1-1	CASSLFLGAAASPTEAFF	TGTGCCAGCAGCTTGTTCCTAGGGGCCGCTGCCTCCCCCACTGAAGCTTTCTTT
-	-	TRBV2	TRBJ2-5	CASRLLAQETQYF	TGTGCCAGCAGGCTGCTAGCGCAAGAGACCCAGTACTTC
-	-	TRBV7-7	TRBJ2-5	CASSLARGRATQYF	TGTGCCAGCAGCTTAGCTAGGGGCCGGGCGACCCAGTACTTC
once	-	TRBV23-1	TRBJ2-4	CASSQRGLAKNIQYF	TGCGCCAGCAGTCAAAGGGGCCTTGCCAAAAACATTCAGTACTTC
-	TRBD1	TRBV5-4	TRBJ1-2	CASRPGQGNYGYTF	TGTGCCAGCAGACCGGGACAGGGGAACTATGGCTACACCTTC
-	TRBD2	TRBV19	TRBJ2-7	CASSDRLAGGDEQYF	TGTGCCAGTAGTGATCGACTAGCGGGAGGCGACGAGCAGTACTTC
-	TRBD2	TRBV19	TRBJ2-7	CASSLDGRGNEQYF	TGTGCCAGTAGTCTGGACGGGCGGGGGAACGAGCAGTACTTC
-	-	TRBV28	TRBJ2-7	CASRRQDPSYEQYF	TGTGCCAGCAGAAGACAGGACCCCTCCTACGAGCAGTACTTC
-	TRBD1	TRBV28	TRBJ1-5	CASSRQGARYQPQHF	TGTGCCAGCAGCCGCCAGGGGGCGCGGTATCAGCCCCAGCATTTT
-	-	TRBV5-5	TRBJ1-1	CASSPVTLGQNTEAFF	TGTGCCAGCAGCCCTGTCACTCTAGGACAGAACACTGAAGCTTTCTTT
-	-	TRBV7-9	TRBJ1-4	CASSLSELDEKLFF	TGTGCCAGCAGCTTATCCGAGTTGGATGAAAAACTGTTTTTT
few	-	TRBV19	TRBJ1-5	CASSMVLGGQPQHF	TGTGCCAGTAGTATGGTCTTAGGGGGTCAGCCCCAGCATTTT
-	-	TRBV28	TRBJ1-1	CASSLRGGYTEAFF	TGTGCCAGCAGTCTAAGGGGGGGCTACACTGAAGCTTTCTTT
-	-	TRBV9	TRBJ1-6	CASSASTEYSPLHF	TGTGCCAGCAGCGCCTCGACAGAATATTCACCCCTCCACTTT
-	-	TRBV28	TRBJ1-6	CASSQTGTHNSPLHF	TGTGCCAGCAGTCAAACCGGGACTCATAATTCACCCCTCCACTTT
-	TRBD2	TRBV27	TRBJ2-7	CASSSRREGRQWQYF	TGTGCCAGCAGTTCACGCCGGGAGGGACGGCAATGGCAGTACTTC
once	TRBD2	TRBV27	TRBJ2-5	CASTSTSGAQETQYF	TGTGCCAGCACCTCGACTAGCGGGGCCCAAGAGACCCAGTACTTC
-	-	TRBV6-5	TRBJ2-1	CASSYRGGDEQFF	TGTGCCAGCAGTTACAGGGGTGGGGATGAGCAGTTCTTC
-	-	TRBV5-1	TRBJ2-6	CASRVRDSGVSGANVLTF	TGCGCCAGCAGGGTGCGGGACAGCGGAGTCTCTGGGGCCAACGTCCTGACTTTC
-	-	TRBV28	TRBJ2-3	CASSLPQGTDTQYF	TGTGCCAGCAGTCTCCCACAGGGAACAGATACGCAGTATTTT
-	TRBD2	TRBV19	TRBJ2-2	CASSILRTSGQGELFF	TGTGCCAGTAGTATATTAAGGACTAGCGGCCAAGGGGAGCTGTTTTTT
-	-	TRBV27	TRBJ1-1	CASSLSRSTEAFF	TGTGCCAGCAGTTTATCCCGGTCGACTGAAGCTTTCTTT
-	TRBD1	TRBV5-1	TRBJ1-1	CASSLGQGEAFF	TGCGCCAGCAGCTTGGGACAGGGTGAAGCTTTCTTT
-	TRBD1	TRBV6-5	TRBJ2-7	CASRDRGLGEQYF	TGTGCCAGCAGAGACAGGGGGCTAGGCGAGCAGTACTTC
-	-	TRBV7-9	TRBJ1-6	CASSSGWGNSPLHF	TGTGCCAGCAGCAGCGGGTGGGGTAATTCACCCCTCCACTTT
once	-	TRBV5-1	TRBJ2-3	CASSLQGTADTQYF	TGCGCCAGCAGCTTGCAGGGTACCGCAGATACGCAGTATTTT
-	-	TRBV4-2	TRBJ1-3	CASSQDTAARGNTIYF	TGTGCCAGCAGCCAAGATACAGCCGCTCGAGGAAACACCATATATTTT
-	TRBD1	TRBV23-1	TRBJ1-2	CASSHPDRGRDGYTF	TGCGCCAGCAGTCACCCGGACAGGGGGCGCGATGGCTACACCTTC
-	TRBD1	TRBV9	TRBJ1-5	CASSLTGAGNQPQHF	TGTGCCAGCAGCTTAACAGGGGCGGGCAATCAGCCCCAGCATTTT
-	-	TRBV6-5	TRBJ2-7	CASSYSSISDRYEQYF	TGTGCCAGCAGTTACTCGAGTATTAGCGACAGGTACGAGCAGTACTTC
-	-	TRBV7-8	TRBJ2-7	CASSLGGGNYEQYF	TGTGCCAGCAGCTTAGGTGGCGGGAACTACGAGCAGTACTTC
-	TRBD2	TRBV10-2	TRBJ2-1	CASSPRLAGVSSYNEQFF	TGCGCCAGCAGTCCCCGACTAGCGGGGGTAAGCTCCTACAATGAGCAGTTCTTC